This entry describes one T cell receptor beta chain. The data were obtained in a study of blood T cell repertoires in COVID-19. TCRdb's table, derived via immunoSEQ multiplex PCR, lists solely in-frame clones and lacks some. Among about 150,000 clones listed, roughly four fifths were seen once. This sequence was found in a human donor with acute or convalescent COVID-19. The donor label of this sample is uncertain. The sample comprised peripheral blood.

The CDR3 DNA sequence: TGTGCCAGTAGTATTGGTAGCGGGGGGACCAGGGAGACCCAGTACTTC. It specifies CASSIGSGGTRETQYF. V usage is TRBV19 and J usage is TRBJ2-5, with TRBD2 matching over 10 bases. The CDR3 consists of 16 residues. Per the germline V gene, CDR1 is LNHDA and CDR2 is SQIVND (reference sequence). V shed 3 bases and J 5 bases; nucleotides not matched to a gene: 9.